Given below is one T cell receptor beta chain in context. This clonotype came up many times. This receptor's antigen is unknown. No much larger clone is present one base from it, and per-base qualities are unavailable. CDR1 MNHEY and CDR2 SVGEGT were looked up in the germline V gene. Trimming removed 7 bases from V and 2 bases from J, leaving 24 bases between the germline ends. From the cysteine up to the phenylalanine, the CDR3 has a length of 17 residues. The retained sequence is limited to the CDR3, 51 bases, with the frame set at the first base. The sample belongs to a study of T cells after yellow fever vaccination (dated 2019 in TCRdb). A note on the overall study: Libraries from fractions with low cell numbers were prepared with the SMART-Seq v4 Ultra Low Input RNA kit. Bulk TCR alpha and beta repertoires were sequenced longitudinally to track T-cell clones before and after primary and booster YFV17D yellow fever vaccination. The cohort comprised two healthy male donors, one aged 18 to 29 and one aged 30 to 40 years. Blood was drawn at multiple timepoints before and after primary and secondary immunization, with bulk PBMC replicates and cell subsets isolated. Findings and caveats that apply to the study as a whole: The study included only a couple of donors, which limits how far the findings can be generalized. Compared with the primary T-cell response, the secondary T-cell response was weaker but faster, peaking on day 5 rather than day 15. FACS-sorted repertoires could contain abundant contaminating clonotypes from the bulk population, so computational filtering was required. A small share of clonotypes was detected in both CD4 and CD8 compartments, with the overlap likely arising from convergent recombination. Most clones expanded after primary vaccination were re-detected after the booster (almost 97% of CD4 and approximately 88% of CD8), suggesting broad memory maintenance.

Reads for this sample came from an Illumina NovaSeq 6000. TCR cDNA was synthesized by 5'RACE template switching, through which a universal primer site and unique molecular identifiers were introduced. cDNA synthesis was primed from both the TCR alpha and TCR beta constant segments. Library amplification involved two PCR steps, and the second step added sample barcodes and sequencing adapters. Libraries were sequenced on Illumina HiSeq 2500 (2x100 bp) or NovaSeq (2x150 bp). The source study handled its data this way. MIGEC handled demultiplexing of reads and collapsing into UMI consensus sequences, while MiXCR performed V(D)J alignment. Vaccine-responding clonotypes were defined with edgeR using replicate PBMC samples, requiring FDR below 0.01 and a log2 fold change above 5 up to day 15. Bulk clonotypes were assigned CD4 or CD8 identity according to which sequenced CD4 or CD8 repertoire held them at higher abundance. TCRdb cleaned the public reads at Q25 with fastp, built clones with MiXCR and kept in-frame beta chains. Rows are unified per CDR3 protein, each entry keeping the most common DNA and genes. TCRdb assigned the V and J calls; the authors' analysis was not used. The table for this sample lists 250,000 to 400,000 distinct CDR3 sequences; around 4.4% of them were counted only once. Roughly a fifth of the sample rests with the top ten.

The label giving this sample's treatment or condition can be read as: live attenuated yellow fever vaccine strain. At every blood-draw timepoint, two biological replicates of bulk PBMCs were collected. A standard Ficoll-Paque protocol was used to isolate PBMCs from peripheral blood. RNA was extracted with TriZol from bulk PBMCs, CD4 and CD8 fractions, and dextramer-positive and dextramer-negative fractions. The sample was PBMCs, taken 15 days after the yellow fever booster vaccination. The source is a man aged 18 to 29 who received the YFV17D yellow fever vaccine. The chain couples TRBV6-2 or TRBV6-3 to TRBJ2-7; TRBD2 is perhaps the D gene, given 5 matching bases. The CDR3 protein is CASKKMGTRGSAYEQYF. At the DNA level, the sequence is TGTGCCAGCAAAAAGATGGGCACCCGAGGGAGCGCCTACGAGCAGTACTTC.